This T cell receptor (beta chain) was sequenced for a study of OX40 agonist ivuxolimab in advanced cancers. Here immunoSEQ multiplex PCR was the method, and the copy in TCRdb shows in-frame clones only, minus some. This table holds fewer than 35,000 clones, 75% to 95% found once. V lost 1 base, J lost 0 bases, and 1 base stayed unmatched. Germline V gene sequence: CDR1 LNHNV, CDR2 YYDKDF (reference sequence). The CDR3 runs 15 residues. This chain links TRBV15 with TRBJ2-3; 7 nucleotides match TRBD2. This sequence was found in an adult with an advanced solid tumor such as melanoma, head and neck, liver or kidney cancer. This specimen was CD4+ or CD8+ T cells sorted from blood, taken in a trial of the OX40 agonist ivuxolimab. In DNA form, the CDR3 reads TGTGCCACCAGCAGAGGGGGGGGGAGCACAGATACGCAGTATTTT. It codes for CATSRGGGSTDTQYF.